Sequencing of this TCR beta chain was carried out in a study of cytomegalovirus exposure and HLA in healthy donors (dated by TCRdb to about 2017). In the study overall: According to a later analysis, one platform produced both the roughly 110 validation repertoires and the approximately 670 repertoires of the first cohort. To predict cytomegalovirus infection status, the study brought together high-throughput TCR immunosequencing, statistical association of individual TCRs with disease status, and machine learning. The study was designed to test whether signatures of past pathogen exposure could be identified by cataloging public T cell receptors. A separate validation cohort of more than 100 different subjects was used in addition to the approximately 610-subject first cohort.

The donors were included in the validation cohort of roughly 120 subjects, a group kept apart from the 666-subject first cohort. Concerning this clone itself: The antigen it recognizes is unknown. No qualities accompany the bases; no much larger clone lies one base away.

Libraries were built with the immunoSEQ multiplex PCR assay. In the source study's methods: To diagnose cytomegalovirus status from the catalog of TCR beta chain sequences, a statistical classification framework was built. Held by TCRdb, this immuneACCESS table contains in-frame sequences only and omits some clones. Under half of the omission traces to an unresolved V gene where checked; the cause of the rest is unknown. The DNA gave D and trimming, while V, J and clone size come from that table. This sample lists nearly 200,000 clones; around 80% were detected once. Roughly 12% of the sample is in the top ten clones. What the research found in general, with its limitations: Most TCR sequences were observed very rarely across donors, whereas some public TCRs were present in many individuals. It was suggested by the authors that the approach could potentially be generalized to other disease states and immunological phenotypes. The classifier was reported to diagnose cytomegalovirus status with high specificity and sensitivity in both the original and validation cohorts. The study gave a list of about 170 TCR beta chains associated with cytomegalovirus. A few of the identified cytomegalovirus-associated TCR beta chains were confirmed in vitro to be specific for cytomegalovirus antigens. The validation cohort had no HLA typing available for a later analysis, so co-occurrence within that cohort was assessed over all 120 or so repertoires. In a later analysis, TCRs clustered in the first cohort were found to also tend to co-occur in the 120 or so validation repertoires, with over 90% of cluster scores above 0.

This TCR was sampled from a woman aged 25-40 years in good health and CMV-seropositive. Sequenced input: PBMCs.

The CDR3 loop reads CASSSGPNTGELFF. The nucleotides read TGTGCCAGCAGCTCAGGGCCCAACACCGGGGAGCTGTTTTTT. This chain is built from TRBV7-2 and TRBJ2-2; a tentative D call is TRBD1 (5 bases match). Taken from cysteine to phenylalanine, the CDR3 has 14 residues. Of the read, only the CDR3 DNA is kept; its 42 bases are in frame from base 1. The germline V gene provides CDR1 SGHTA and CDR2 FQGNSA. V lost 4 bases and J lost 2 bases; the stretch between them is 8 bases long.